Sequencing of this T cell receptor beta chain was carried out in a study of blood T cell repertoires in COVID-19. Study-level background: Researchers got acute and convalescent COVID-19 samples from the United States, Italy and Spain. The analysed material was cDNA or gDNA that came from T cells, B-cell-depleted T cells, or PBMCs.

Per germline, CDR1 KGHSH and CDR2 LQKENI. Trimming at V came to 1 base and at J to 5 bases, leaving 10 bases not matched to a gene. The CDR3 consists of 16 residues. In the source study's methods: For nucleated cells, counts were estimated from reference gene primer amplification. Data came from immunoSEQ multiplex PCR; TCRdb stores just in-frame clones and leaves some out. D and trimming come from the DNA, and the V and J calls and clone size come from that table. This sample yields 130,000 or so clones, of which 84% are seen a single time; roughly an eighth belongs to the top ten. Source material: peripheral blood. The chain recombines TRBV18 with TRBJ1-1; 7 bases map to TRBD1. The TCR comes from a woman aged 60 to 75 with acute or convalescent COVID-19. The CDR3 DNA is TGTGCCAGCTCACCACGGAAGACAGGGTTTGTGACTGAAGCTTTCTTT. It codes for CASSPRKTGFVTEAFF.